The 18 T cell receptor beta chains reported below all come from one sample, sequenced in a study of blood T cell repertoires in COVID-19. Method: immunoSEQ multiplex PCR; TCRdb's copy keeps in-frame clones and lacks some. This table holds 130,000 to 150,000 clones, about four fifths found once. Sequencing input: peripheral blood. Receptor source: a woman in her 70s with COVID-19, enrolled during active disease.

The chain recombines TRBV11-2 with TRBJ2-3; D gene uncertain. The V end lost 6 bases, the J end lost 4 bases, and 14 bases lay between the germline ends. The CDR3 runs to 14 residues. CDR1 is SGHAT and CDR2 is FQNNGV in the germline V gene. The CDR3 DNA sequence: TGTGCCAGCAGTCCTGGGCCAAGCCCAGATACGCAGTATTTT. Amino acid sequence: CASSPGPSPDTQYF.

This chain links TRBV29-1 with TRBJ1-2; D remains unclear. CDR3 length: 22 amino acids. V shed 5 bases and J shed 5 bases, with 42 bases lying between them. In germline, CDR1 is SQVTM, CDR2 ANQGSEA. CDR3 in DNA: TGCAGCGTTTGGGTTCGGTTTCCGTGGAGGGAGGAATCCTTTGAATATAGGTATGGCTACACCTTC. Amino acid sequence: CSVWVRFPWREESFEYRYGYTF.

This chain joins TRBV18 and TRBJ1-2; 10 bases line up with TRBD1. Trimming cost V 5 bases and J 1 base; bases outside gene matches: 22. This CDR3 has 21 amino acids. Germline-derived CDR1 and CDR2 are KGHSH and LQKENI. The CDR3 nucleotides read TGTGCCAGCTCAATTGACATTTTTCCCCGGGATGGACAGGGGGATAACTATGGCTACACCTTC. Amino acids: CASSIDIFPRDGQGDNYGYTF.

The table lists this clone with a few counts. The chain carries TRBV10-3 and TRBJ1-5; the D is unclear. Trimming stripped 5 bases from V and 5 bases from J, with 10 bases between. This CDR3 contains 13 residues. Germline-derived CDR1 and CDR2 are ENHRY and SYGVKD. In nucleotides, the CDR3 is TGTGCCATCAGTAGCGGGCGGGATCAGCCCCAGCATTTT. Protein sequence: CAISSGRDQPQHF.

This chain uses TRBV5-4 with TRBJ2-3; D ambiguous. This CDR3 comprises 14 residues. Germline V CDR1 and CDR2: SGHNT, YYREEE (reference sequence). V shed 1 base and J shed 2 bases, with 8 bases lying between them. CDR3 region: CASSLIGSTDTQYF. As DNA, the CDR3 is TGTGCCAGCAGCTTGATCGGGTCCACAGATACGCAGTATTTT.

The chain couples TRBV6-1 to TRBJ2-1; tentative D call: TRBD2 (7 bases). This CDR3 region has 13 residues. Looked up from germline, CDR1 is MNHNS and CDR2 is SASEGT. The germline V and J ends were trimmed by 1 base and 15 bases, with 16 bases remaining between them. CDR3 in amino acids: CASSEDRRGAGFF. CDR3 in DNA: TGTGCCAGCAGTGAAGACCGACGGGGGGCAGGGTTCTTC.

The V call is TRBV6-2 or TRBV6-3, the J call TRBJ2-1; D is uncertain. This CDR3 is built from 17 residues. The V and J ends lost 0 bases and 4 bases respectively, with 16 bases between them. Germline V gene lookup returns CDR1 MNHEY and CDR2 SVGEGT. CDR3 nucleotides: TGTGCCAGCAGTTACTCGCCCTTTCGTACTGGTTACAATGAGCAGTTCTTC. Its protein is CASSYSPFRTGYNEQFF.

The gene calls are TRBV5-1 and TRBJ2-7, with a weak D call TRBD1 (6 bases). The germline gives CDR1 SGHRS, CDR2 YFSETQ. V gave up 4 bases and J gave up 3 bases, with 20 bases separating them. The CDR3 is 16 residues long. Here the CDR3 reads CASSPWGQGSLYEQYF. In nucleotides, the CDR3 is TGCGCCAGCAGCCCCTGGGGGCAGGGCTCTCTCTACGAGCAGTACTTC.

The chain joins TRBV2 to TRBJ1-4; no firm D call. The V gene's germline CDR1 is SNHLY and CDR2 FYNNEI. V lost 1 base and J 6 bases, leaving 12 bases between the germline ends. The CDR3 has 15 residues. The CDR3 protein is CASSEVWSTDEKLFF. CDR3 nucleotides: TGTGCCAGCAGTGAAGTCTGGAGTACGGATGAAAAACTGTTTTTT.

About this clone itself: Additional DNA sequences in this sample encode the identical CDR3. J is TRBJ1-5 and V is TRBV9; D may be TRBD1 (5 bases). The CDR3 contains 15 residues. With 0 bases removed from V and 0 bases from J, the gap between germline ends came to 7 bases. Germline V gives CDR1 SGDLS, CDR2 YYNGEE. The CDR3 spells CASSVAGDSNQPQHF. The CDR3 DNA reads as TGTGCCAGCAGCGTAGCGGGGGATAGCAATCAGCCCCAGCATTTT.

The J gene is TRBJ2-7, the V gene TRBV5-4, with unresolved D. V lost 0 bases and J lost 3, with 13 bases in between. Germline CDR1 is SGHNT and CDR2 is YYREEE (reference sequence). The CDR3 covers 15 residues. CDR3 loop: CASSLAGALNYEQYF. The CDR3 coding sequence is TGTGCCAGCAGCTTGGCCGGAGCTCTAAACTACGAGCAGTACTTC.

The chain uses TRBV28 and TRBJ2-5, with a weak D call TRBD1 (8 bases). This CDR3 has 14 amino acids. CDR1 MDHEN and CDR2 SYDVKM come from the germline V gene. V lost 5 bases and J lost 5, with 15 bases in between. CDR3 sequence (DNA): TGTGCCAGCAGTGCACAGGGGGAGGGGGAGACCCAGTACTTC. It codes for CASSAQGEGETQYF.

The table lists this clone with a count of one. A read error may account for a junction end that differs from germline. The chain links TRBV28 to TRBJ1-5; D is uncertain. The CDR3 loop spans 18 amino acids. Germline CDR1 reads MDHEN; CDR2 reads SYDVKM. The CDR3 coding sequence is TGTGCCAGCAGGTCTCCCGGGTCGCCTATTTATAGCAATCAGCCCCGGCATTTT. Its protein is CASRSPGSPIYSNQPRHF.

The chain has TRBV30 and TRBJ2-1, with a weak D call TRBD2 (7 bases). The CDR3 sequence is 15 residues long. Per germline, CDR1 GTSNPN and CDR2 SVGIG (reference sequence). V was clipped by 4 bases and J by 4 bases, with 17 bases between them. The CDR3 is CAWKGGRTNYNEQFF. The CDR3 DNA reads TGTGCCTGGAAGGGGGGGAGAACCAATTACAATGAGCAGTTCTTC.

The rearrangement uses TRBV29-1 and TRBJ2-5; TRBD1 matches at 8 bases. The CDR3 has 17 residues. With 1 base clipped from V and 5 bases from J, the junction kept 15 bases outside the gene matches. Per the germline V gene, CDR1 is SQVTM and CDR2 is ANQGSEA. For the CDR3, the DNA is TGCAGCGTTGAAGGCGGATGGGCAGGGGGCCGGAGGGAGACCCAGTACTTC. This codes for CSVEGGWAGGRRETQYF.

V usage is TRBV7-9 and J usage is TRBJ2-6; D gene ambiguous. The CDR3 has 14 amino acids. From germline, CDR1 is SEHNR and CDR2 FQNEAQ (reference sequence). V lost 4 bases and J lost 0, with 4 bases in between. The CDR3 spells CASSSNSGANVLTF. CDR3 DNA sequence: TGTGCCAGCAGCTCTAACTCTGGGGCCAACGTCCTGACTTTC.

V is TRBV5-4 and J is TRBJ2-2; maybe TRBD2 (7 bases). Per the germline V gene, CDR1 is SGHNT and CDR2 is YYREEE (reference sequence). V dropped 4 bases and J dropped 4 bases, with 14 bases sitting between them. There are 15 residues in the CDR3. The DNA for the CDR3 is TGTGCCAGCAGCCCCGAGGGGGGGCGCACCGGGGAGCTGTTTTTT. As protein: CASSPEGGRTGELFF. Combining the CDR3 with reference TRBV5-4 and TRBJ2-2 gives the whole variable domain ETGVTQSPTHLIKTRGQQVTLRCSSQSGHNTVSWYQQALGQGPQFIFQYYREEENGRGNFPPRFSGLQFPNYSSELNVNALELDDSALYLCASSPEGGRTGELFFGEGSRLTVL.

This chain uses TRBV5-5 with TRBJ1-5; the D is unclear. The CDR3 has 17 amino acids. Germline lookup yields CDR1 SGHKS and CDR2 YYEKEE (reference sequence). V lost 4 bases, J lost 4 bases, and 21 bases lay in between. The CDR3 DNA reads TGTGCCAGCAGCCTTGGATCGGCAGGCCACTTAAATCAGCCCCAGCATTTT. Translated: CASSLGSAGHLNQPQHF.